A selection of T cell receptor beta chains follows, all from one sample in a study of cytomegalovirus exposure and HLA in healthy donors. Libraries were prepared by immunoSEQ multiplex PCR; TCRdb keeps only in-frame clonotypes and omits some of them. The profile covers roughly 170,000 clones, with about four fifths appearing a single time and about 1.5% taken by the ten largest. Sequencing was done on a sample of PBMCs. The receptors originated from a male donor in good health and CMV-seronegative. CDR3s leave out the opening cysteine and the closing phenylalanine or tryptophan. D genes are given only for firm matches.

>TRBV7-2|TRBD1|TRBJ2-7
ASSLTGTGGFEQY
>TRBV28|-|TRBJ1-1
ASSLSDSRPAF
>TRBV18|-|TRBJ2-7
ASSPPILSGHEQY
>TRBV9|-|TRBJ2-3
ASSVGLARTDTQY
>TRBV10-3|-|TRBJ1-5
AISDRTDSNQPQH
>TRBV11-2|-|TRBJ2-4
ASSLVGAGGLAKNIQY
>TRBV12-5|TRBD2|TRBJ2-2
ASGLAIKTSDPNTGELF
>TRBV28|TRBD2|TRBJ2-7
ASSPRGGGAVHEQY
>TRBV19|TRBD2|TRBJ2-5
ASSIGLAWTSGGSRQETQY
>TRBV6-6|-|TRBJ2-3
ASSPRSDTQY
>TRBV2|-|TRBJ1-1
ASVQGPGTEAF
>TRBV5-4|TRBD1|TRBJ1-4
ASSRDRATPTNEKLF
>TRBV5-1|TRBD1|TRBJ2-7
ASSYGTGSDEQY
>TRBV6-5|TRBD2|TRBJ2-7
ASGIAGNSYEQY
>TRBV7-9|-|TRBJ1-1
ASSREGGNTEAF
>TRBV11-2|-|TRBJ1-2
ASSLDVRVIYGYT
>TRBV13|TRBD1|TRBJ2-7
ASSSDRGGEGDEQY
>TRBV7-9|TRBD1|TRBJ1-1
SSSLRTGEAF
>TRBV6-5|TRBD2|TRBJ2-3
ASRGLAGGTDTQY
>TRBV7-3|TRBD1|TRBJ2-4
ASSAAGTGLAKNIQY
>TRBV18|-|TRBJ2-7
ASSPQGAAREQY
>TRBV7-9|-|TRBJ1-2
SSSPGYYGYT
>TRBV28|TRBD1|TRBJ2-3
ASSPRRQGVTDTQY
>TRBV7-2|TRBD1|TRBJ2-4
ASSRDSKGIQY
>TRBV18|-|TRBJ1-2
ASSPGGEGYT
>TRBV7-8|-|TRBJ1-3
ASSLVPGYSGNTIY
>TRBV19|-|TRBJ1-4
GMDPGAGTVFRGEEKLF
>TRBV5-5|-|TRBJ2-7
ASSLPGRNEQY
>TRBV19|-|TRBJ1-2
ASSIERLYGYT
>TRBV27|TRBD2|TRBJ2-7
ASSSLLAGVHEQY
>TRBV6-1|-|TRBJ2-7
ASTRVNYEQY
>TRBV5-6|TRBD1|TRBJ2-1
ASRLAVGTGGNEQF
>TRBV11-3|TRBD2|-
ASSLGGGNYEQY
>TRBV2|TRBD1|TRBJ1-5
ASKVDRGNQPQH
>TRBV15|-|TRBJ1-3
ATTSGQTGNTIY
>TRBV5-1|TRBD1|TRBJ2-7
ASSPRRQGNYEQY
>TRBV11-2|-|TRBJ1-2
ASSLVFQDPGYT
>TRBV12-5|TRBD1|TRBJ2-1
ASGLGRQGTNEQF
>TRBV7-9|-|TRBJ1-1
SSRKNGDKNTEAF
>TRBV29-1|-|TRBJ2-7
SVLPQQGSYEQY
>TRBV4-1|TRBD2|TRBJ2-1
ASSQVRAGAHNEQF
>TRBV29-1|-|TRBJ2-4
SVESGLIAKNIQY
>TRBV9|-|TRBJ1-4
ASSVAAGNEKLF
>TRBV5-8|TRBD2|TRBJ2-7
ASSLGMSAGGFSYEQY
>TRBV29-1|-|TRBJ2-7
SVGAGYSYEQY
>TRBV21-1|-|TRBJ2-5
ASSRPLRRTSGNMKTQY
>TRBV6-5|TRBD2|TRBJ2-7
ATTSGGTYEQY
>TRBV7-2|-|TRBJ2-2
ASSLSRGTGELF
>TRBV28|-|TRBJ1-6
ASSLARVLYNSPLH
>TRBV27|TRBD2|TRBJ2-3
ASTSPPLGLAGVIDTQY
>TRBV7-9|-|TRBJ2-1
ASSLLPPVNEQF
>TRBV19|TRBD1|TRBJ1-6
ASRGQGRDNSPLH
>TRBV29-1|-|TRBJ1-3
SVNPGSGNTIY
>TRBV29-1|-|TRBJ2-2
SARGGAGELF
>TRBV7-2|TRBD2|TRBJ2-5
ASSPGGLAGVETQY